The 7 T cell receptor beta chains below all came from one sample that was sequenced in a study of T-cell reconstitution after alpha-beta-depleted transplantation in children. Library preparation (for TCRbeta) was performed with unique molecular identifiers. One entry per CDR3 protein, called by TCRdb with MiXCR from the PCR reads. The repertoire has around 450,000 distinct CDR3 sequences, roughly a tenth of them found once; the top ten carry 2% to 2.5%. Sample: PBMCs, taken before TCRalphabeta/CD19-depleted stem cell transplant. These receptors came from a child aged 2 to 10 with inherited bone marrow failure, due to receive a stem cell transplant.

This clonotype was seen a few times. The J gene is TRBJ2-7, the V gene TRBV5-8, with D uncertain. Trimming stripped 4 bases from V and 7 bases from J, with 18 bases between. CDR1 and CDR2 from the germline V gene are SGHTS and YDEGEE. CDR3 size: 14 residues. The CDR3 spells CASSVDESMREQYF. The CDR3 nucleotides read TGTGCCAGCAGCGTGGACGAATCGATGAGGGAGCAGTACTTC. Filled out from reference TRBV5-8 and TRBJ2-7, the complete variable domain reads EAGVTQSPTHLIKTRGQQATLRCSPISGHTSVYWYQQALGLGLQFLLWYDEGEERNRGNFPPRFSGRQFPNYSSELNVNALELEDSALYLCASSVDESMREQYFGPGTRLTVT.

The chain links TRBV7-9 to TRBJ1-4; D is unresolved. CDR1 SEHNR and CDR2 FQNEAQ come from the germline V gene (reference sequence). This CDR3 is 14 amino acids long. V was cut by 2 bases and J by 1 base, with 5 bases left in between. The CDR3 nucleotides read TGTGCCAGCAGCTTATTGGGAACTAATGAAAAACTGTTTTTT. This sequence encodes CASSLLGTNEKLFF.

The chain recombines TRBV12-3 or TRBV12-4 with TRBJ2-5; D tentatively reads TRBD1 or TRBD2 (5 bases each). CDR3 length: 15 amino acids. V lost 4 bases to trimming and J lost 2 bases, with 14 bases between them. CDR3 sequence (DNA): TGTGCCAGCAGTTCCTCGTGGGACCAACAAGAGACCCAGTACTTC. It is translated as CASSSSWDQQETQYF.

This clonotype appeared a few times. The chain combines TRBV12-3 or TRBV12-4 with TRBJ2-1; 12 nucleotides align to TRBD2. V lost 3 bases, J lost 2 bases, and 17 bases stayed unmatched. The CDR3 spans 21 residues. The CDR3 nucleotides read TGTGCCAGCAGTTTGGACCCGGGACTAGCGGGTTTACAACCTCCCTACAATGAGCAGTTCTTC. This gives the protein CASSLDPGLAGLQPPYNEQFF.

This clonotype was seen a handful of times. The chain has TRBV18 and TRBJ2-3, with D possibly TRBD2 on 5 matching bases. The CDR3 extends over 16 amino acids. Trimming removed 3 bases at V and 3 bases at J, with 16 bases between. Germline V CDR1 and CDR2: KGHSH, LQKENI. The CDR3 region is CASSPLAGPSTDTQYF. The CDR3 DNA is TGTGCCAGCTCACCCCTCGCGGGTCCAAGTACAGATACGCAGTATTTT.

The sample holds many counts of this clonotype. This chain connects TRBV13 to TRBJ1-2; a possible D gene is TRBD1 (5 bases). Germline values: CDR1 PRHDT, CDR2 FYEKMQ (reference sequence). Trimming took 3 bases from V and 9 from J, leaving 11 bases between them. This CDR3 contains 12 residues. Here the CDR3 DNA reads TGTGCCAGCAGCTTGGTCAGGGAAAGCTACACCTTC. Amino acids: CASSLVRESYTF.

This clonotype came up many times. The chain is built from TRBV12-3 or TRBV12-4 and TRBJ2-1; D possibly corresponds to TRBD1 (5 bases). V was shortened by 5 bases and J by 3 bases, with 8 bases between the two germline ends. The CDR3 is made up of 13 amino acids. In DNA form, the CDR3 reads TGTGCCAGCAGTCCGGACATCTACAATGAGCAGTTCTTC. It translates to CASSPDIYNEQFF.